This T cell receptor (beta chain) was documented in a study of T cells in narcolepsy. Study-level information: Healthy controls were enrolled alongside patients with narcolepsy type 1 or type 2.

Sequenced by immunoSEQ multiplex PCR; TCRdb stores in-frame clones only, minus some. Of approximately 35,000 clones in the sample, 75% to 90% are singletons; the top ten hold about 0.8%. The V gene's germline CDR1 is SGDLS and CDR2 YYNGEE. This CDR3 spans 13 amino acids. V was clipped by 2 bases and J by 1 base, with 6 bases between them. This TCR derives from a human donor with narcolepsy. The chain joins TRBV9 to TRBJ1-1; D is ambiguous. Sequencing was done on a sample of CD45RA- memory CD4+ T cells from PBMCs. For the CDR3, the DNA is TGTGCCAGCAGCGTTTCAGGGAACACTGAAGCTTTCTTT. Protein sequence: CASSVSGNTEAFF.